This paragraph covers one T cell receptor (beta chain) sequence. The antigen remains undetermined. The data stem from a study of T-cell memory formation after mild COVID-19. General observations from the study: CD4+ contracting clones were found mainly in CM and EM, and CD8+ ones in EMRA.

The ends lost 0 bases at V and 3 bases at J; junction bases unmatched: 9. Germline CDR1 DFQATT, CDR2 SNEGSKA (reference sequence). CDR3 length equals 17 residues. TCRdb itself ran the 5' RACE reads through MiXCR, one entry per CDR3 protein. The sample lists 400,000 to 500,000 distinct CDR3 sequences, over 15% seen once, with 20% to 25% in the top ten. The receptor's source is a man aged 18 to 35 who had mild COVID-19 (a few samples of this study predate the infection). Cell type and time point are not known. Specimen: PBMCs or a T cell subset sorted from them (not recorded which). The genes are TRBV20-1 and TRBJ2-7; TRBD1 agrees at 12 bases. Written as DNA, the CDR3 is TGCAGTGCTAGAGACGATATGGGACAGGGGGCTTACTACGAGCAGTACTTC. Its translation is CSARDDMGQGAYYEQYF.